This T cell receptor (beta chain) was captured by sequencing in a study of T cells in Graves' hyperthyroidism and ophthalmopathy. Researchers took RNA transcripts and amplified the TCR beta CDR3 regions from them. The primer set for the first-round RT-PCR of the TCR CDR3 was HTBI. TCRdb processed the multiplex PCR reads anew with MiXCR; each CDR3 protein has one entry. The sample contains approximately 600,000 distinct CDR3 sequences, around 14% of which appear only once. In germline, CDR1 is SEHNR, CDR2 FQNEAQ (reference sequence). CDR3 length: 13 amino acids. Trimming stripped 2 bases from V and 0 bases from J, with 4 bases between. The table lists this clonotype with a few counts. This may be a read error, as it is one base from a much larger clone. Ophthalmopathy patients showed a Clinical Activity Score of at least 3, NOSPECS grade of at least 4 and duration under 3 months. It was around 11 ml of fresh peripheral blood that supplied the PBMCs.

Sequences were obtained from blood. The rearrangement links TRBV7-9 to TRBJ1-1; D gene uncertain. This clonotype was obtained from a woman aged 18-30 years with Graves' ophthalmopathy. CDR3 sequence (DNA): TGTGCCAGCAGCTTACCGGTGAACACTGAAGCTTTCTTT. Translation gives CASSLPVNTEAFF.